Listed below are T cell receptor beta chains from one sample, sequenced in a study of radiotherapy plus CTLA-4 blockade in lung cancer. Profiling relied on immunoSEQ multiplex PCR, and the TCRdb table lists in-frame clones only, not all of them. The table records over 95,000 clones, under 85% of them present only once. The sequences come from peripheral blood, collected from a patient treated with radiotherapy plus ipilimumab. The receptors were gathered from a human donor with non-small cell lung cancer who had a partial response to radiotherapy plus ipilimumab. Some clones in this sample may be carry-over from other donors' samples. The CDR3 runs from the conserved cysteine through the conserved F or W. The D gene is left open where the match is weak. The listing skips clone size in some rows; elsewhere it reads once, few, many or a size class.

D: -; J: TRBJ1-1; size: -; V: TRBV20-1; CDR3: CNAGPGILAFF; DNA: TGCAATGCTGGACCGGGGATCCTGGCTTTCTTT
D: -; J: TRBJ2-1; size: -; V: TRBV6-5; CDR3: CASSYTGQGSYNEQFF; DNA: TGTGCCAGCAGTTATACCGGGCAGGGTAGCTACAATGAGCAGTTCTTC
D: -; J: TRBJ1-2; size: -; V: TRBV29-1; CDR3: CSVEWTQGADTF; DNA: TGCAGCGTTGAGTGGACGCAGGGTGCGGACACCTTC
D: -; J: TRBJ1-3; size: few; V: TRBV7-9; CDR3: CASSPAGGTGNTIYF; DNA: TGTGCCAGCAGCCCGGCCGGCGGGACTGGAAACACCATATATTTT
D: -; J: TRBJ2-7; size: -; V: TRBV11-1; CDR3: CARVAGTYKKYF; DNA: TGTGCCAGGGTGGCGGGAACCTACAAGAAGTACTTC
D: TRBD1; J: TRBJ2-7; size: -; V: TRBV30; CDR3: CAWRQGPSYEQYF; DNA: TGTGCCTGGAGACAGGGGCCGTCCTACGAGCAGTACTTC
D: TRBD2; J: TRBJ2-5; size: -; V: TRBV19; CDR3: CASSIVGGPGEQYF; DNA: TGTGCCAGTAGTATTGTGGGAGGGCCGGGAGAGCAGTACTTC
D: -; J: TRBJ1-1; size: -; V: TRBV19; CDR3: CASSMRAGTEAFF; DNA: TGTGCCAGTAGTATGCGCGCCGGGACTGAAGCTTTCTTT
D: TRBD1; J: TRBJ2-3; size: -; V: TRBV27; CDR3: CASSSGQGNSQYF; DNA: TGTGCCAGCAGTTCGGGACAGGGGAATTCGCAGTATTTT
D: TRBD1; J: TRBJ1-2; size: -; V: TRBV9; CDR3: CASSDRDRGSYGYTF; DNA: TGTGCCAGCAGCGACCGGGACAGGGGGTCCTATGGCTACACCTTC
D: TRBD2; J: TRBJ2-3; size: -; V: TRBV18; CDR3: CASSTTSGYSTDTQYF; DNA: TGTGCCAGCTCAACGACTAGCGGGTACAGCACAGATACGCAGTATTTT
D: -; J: TRBJ1-4; size: -; V: TRBV29-1; CDR3: CSVEEGVREKLFF; DNA: TGCAGCGTTGAAGAAGGGGTACGGGAAAAACTGTTTTTT
D: -; J: TRBJ2-5; size: -; V: TRBV29-1; CDR3: CSVETLQGGTQYF; DNA: TGCAGCGTTGAGACCCTTCAAGGCGGGACCCAGTACTTC
D: -; J: TRBJ1-1; size: once; V: TRBV5-8; CDR3: CASSRAGGNTEAFF; DNA: TGTGCCAGCAGCCGGGCGGGAGGGAACACTGAAGCTTTCTTT
D: -; J: TRBJ2-1; size: -; V: TRBV28; CDR3: CASSKGGPLRSEQFF; DNA: TGTGCCAGCAGCAAAGGGGGTCCCCTCCGATCGGAGCAGTTCTTC
D: TRBD1; J: TRBJ1-6; size: -; V: TRBV6-1; CDR3: CATSDREDSPLHF; DNA: TGTGCCACGTCCGACAGGGAAGATTCACCCCTCCACTTT
D: TRBD1; J: TRBJ2-7; size: -; V: TRBV30; CDR3: CAWTGTESYEQYF; DNA: TGTGCCTGGACCGGGACAGAGTCCTACGAGCAGTACTTC
D: TRBD1; J: TRBJ2-1; size: few; V: TRBV2; CDR3: CASSGDRENNEQFF; DNA: TGTGCCAGCAGTGGGGACAGGGAGAACAATGAGCAGTTCTTC
D: -; J: TRBJ1-5; size: -; V: TRBV19; CDR3: CASTTSGGAGQPQHF; DNA: TGTGCCAGTACTACTTCGGGAGGGGCTGGTCAGCCCCAGCATTTT
D: TRBD2; J: TRBJ2-1; size: -; V: TRBV18; CDR3: CASSPAGADNEQFF; DNA: TGTGCCAGCTCACCAGCGGGAGCGGACAATGAGCAGTTCTTC
D: -; J: TRBJ1-2; size: -; V: TRBV19; CDR3: CASSIAPRRYGYTF; DNA: TGTGCCAGTAGTATTGCCCCGCGCAGGTATGGCTACACCTTC
D: TRBD1; J: TRBJ2-3; size: -; V: TRBV30; CDR3: CAWREQGAGDTQYF; DNA: TGTGCCTGGAGAGAACAGGGGGCTGGAGATACGCAGTATTTT
D: -; J: TRBJ1-6; size: -; V: TRBV7-3; CDR3: CASSFEGGNSPLHF; DNA: TGTGCCAGCAGCTTTGAAGGGGGAAATTCACCCCTCCACTTT
D: -; J: TRBJ1-5; size: -; V: TRBV27; CDR3: CASRLTGFVQGYSNQPQHF; DNA: TGTGCCAGCAGGTTAACAGGGTTCGTCCAGGGTTATAGCAATCAGCCCCAGCATTTT
D: TRBD1; J: TRBJ2-7; size: -; V: TRBV11-2; CDR3: CASSPIGQGYEQYF; DNA: TGTGCCAGCAGCCCAATAGGACAGGGCTACGAGCAGTACTTC
D: -; J: TRBJ2-7; size: -; V: TRBV7-2; CDR3: CASSPNREVAQYF; DNA: TGTGCCAGCAGCCCCAACAGGGAAGTAGCGCAGTACTTC
D: TRBD1; J: TRBJ2-3; size: -; V: TRBV9; CDR3: CASSVNGQVLDTQYF; DNA: TGTGCCAGCAGCGTAAATGGACAGGTTTTAGATACGCAGTATTTT
D: TRBD1; J: TRBJ2-6; size: -; V: TRBV2; CDR3: CASRTGAGANVLTF; DNA: TGTGCCAGCAGGACAGGGGCTGGGGCCAACGTCCTGACTTTC
D: TRBD1; J: TRBJ1-2; size: once; V: TRBV4-2; CDR3: CASSQDGTGGYGYTF; DNA: TGTGCCAGCAGCCAAGACGGGACAGGGGGCTATGGCTACACCTTC
D: TRBD2; J: TRBJ2-1; size: -; V: TRBV14; CDR3: CASSQVAGGDNEQFF; DNA: TGTGCCAGCAGCCAAGTAGCGGGAGGTGACAATGAGCAGTTCTTC
D: -; J: TRBJ2-5; size: -; V: TRBV7-8; CDR3: CASSPPVGLRGTQYF; DNA: TGTGCCAGCAGCCCCCCGGTCGGCCTCCGGGGGACCCAGTACTTC
D: TRBD1; J: TRBJ1-5; size: -; V: TRBV29-1; CDR3: CSVEGQGDQPQHF; DNA: TGCAGCGTTGAAGGACAGGGGGATCAGCCCCAGCATTTT
D: -; J: TRBJ1-5; size: -; V: TRBV5-8; CDR3: CASSQDLRGWPQHF; DNA: TGCGCCAGCAGCCAAGATCTTAGGGGTTGGCCCCAGCATTTT
D: TRBD2; J: TRBJ2-1; size: -; V: TRBV7-3; CDR3: CASSSTIAGEGDEQFF; DNA: TGTGCCAGCAGCTCAACCATAGCGGGAGAGGGTGATGAGCAGTTCTTC
D: TRBD1; J: TRBJ1-5; size: -; V: TRBV6-1; CDR3: CASTAGGTGSQPQHF; DNA: TGTGCCAGCACCGCCGGAGGGACAGGGAGTCAGCCCCAGCATTTT
D: -; J: TRBJ1-5; size: medium-sized; V: TRBV7-9; CDR3: CASSFEGAGQPQHF; DNA: TGTGCCAGCAGCTTTGAAGGGGCAGGTCAGCCCCAGCATTTT
D: -; J: TRBJ1-2; size: -; V: TRBV7-8; CDR3: CASSLNAGLNYGYTF; DNA: TGTGCCAGCAGCTTAAACGCAGGGCTTAACTATGGCTACACCTTC